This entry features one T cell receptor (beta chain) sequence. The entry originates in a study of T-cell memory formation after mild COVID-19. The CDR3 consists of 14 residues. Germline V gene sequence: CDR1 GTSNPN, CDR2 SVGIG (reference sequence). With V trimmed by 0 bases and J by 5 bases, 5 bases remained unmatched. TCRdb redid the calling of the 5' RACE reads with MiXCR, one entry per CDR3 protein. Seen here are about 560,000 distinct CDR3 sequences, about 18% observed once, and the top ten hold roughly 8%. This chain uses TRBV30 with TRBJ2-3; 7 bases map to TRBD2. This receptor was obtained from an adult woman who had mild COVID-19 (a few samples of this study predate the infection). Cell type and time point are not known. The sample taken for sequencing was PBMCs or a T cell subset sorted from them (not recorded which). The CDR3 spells CAWSVHGRGDTQYF. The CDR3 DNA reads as TGTGCCTGGAGTGTACATGGGAGGGGAGATACGCAGTATTTT.